This T cell receptor (beta chain) was recovered during a study of blood T cell repertoires in COVID-19. Study-wide context: Spain, Italy and the United States supplied samples that represented acute and convalescent COVID-19.

The CDR3 covers 15 residues. CDR1 and CDR2 from the germline V gene are DFQATT and SNEGSKA (reference sequence). V lost 3 bases and J 4 bases, leaving 18 bases between the germline ends. Individuals drawn from around 25 US areas were roughly 18 to 95 years old. The study counted Cohort 3 donors as recovered given two negative PCRs, clearance, or symptom resolution. Original processing methods: It was from reference gene primer amplification that nucleated cell counts were estimated. Sequenced by immunoSEQ multiplex PCR; TCRdb stores in-frame clones only, minus some. D and trimming were read from the DNA, whereas the V and J calls and clone size are those reported in that table. The table shows 400,000 or so clones, with 90% occurring only once.

The sequence was collected from a man aged 18 to 29 who had recovered from COVID-19. Sequencing was carried out using PBMCs or T cells enriched from blood (not recorded which). This rearrangement joins TRBV20-1 to TRBJ1-1; D is undetermined. Here the CDR3 DNA reads TGCAGTGCTAGTACGTATGTTGGGCAAGGCACTGAAGCTTTCTTT. It encodes CSASTYVGQGTEAFF.